This T cell receptor beta chain appears in the sequencing data of a study of OX40 agonist ivuxolimab in advanced cancers. Study-level background: Patients were infused with ivuxolimab every 2 weeks at 0.01 to 10 mg/kg.

The timepoints at which blood was sampled were baseline, cycle 4 day 1, and cycle 7 day 1. Trimming removed 0 bases at V and 2 bases at J, with 8 bases between. The CDR3 contains 14 residues. CDR1 is MGHRA, CDR2 YSYEKL, per germline. Assay used: immunoSEQ multiplex PCR; TCRdb lists only in-frame clones, some missing. Altogether about 40,000 clones are present, about 91% being singletons, with the ten largest covering approximately 23%. The sequence was obtained from an adult with an advanced solid tumor such as melanoma, head and neck, liver or kidney cancer. Sequenced material: CD4+ or CD8+ T cells sorted from blood, taken in a trial of the OX40 agonist ivuxolimab. The V gene is TRBV4-1, the J gene TRBJ2-7; the D gene is possibly TRBD2 (6 bases). The CDR3 DNA reads as TGCGCCAGCAGCCAAGACTCGGGGGCCTACGAGCAGTACTTC. It translates to CASSQDSGAYEQYF.